This T cell receptor (beta chain) was observed in a study of blood T cell repertoires in COVID-19. In germline, CDR1 is SGDLS, CDR2 YYNGEE. CDR3 length: 15 amino acids. V was trimmed by 0 bases and J by 4 bases, leaving 13 bases between them. Using immunoSEQ multiplex PCR, the repertoire was profiled, and TCRdb retains in-frame clones only, with some absent. Here the sample spans nearly 400,000 clones, about 90% being singletons. This receptor was identified in a woman in her twenties or thirties who had recovered from COVID-19. This chain links TRBV9 with TRBJ2-5; the D gene is possibly TRBD1 (5 bases). The sample comprised PBMCs or T cells enriched from blood (not recorded which). The CDR3 protein is CASSVGAGSIETQYF. In nucleotides, the CDR3 is TGTGCCAGCAGCGTAGGGGCAGGGTCCATAGAGACCCAGTACTTC.